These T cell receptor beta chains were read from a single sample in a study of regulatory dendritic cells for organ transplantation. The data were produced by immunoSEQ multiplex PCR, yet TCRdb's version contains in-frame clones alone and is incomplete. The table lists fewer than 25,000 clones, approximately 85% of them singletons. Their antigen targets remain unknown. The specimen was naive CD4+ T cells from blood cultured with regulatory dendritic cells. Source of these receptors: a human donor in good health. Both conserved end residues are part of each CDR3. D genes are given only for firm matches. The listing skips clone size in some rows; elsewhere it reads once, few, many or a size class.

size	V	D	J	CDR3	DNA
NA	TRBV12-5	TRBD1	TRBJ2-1	CASGSHGTAGNEQFF	TGTGCTAGTGGTTCCCACGGGACAGCCGGCAATGAGCAGTTCTTC
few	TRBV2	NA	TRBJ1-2	CASSNRNYGYTF	TGTGCCAGCAGTAACAGAAACTATGGCTACACCTTC
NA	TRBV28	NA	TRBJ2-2	CASSPYPLSTNTGELFF	TGTGCCAGCAGTCCCTACCCTCTTTCCACGAACACCGGGGAGCTGTTTTTT
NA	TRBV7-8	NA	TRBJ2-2	CASSLGVRKRAGELFF	TGTGCCAGCAGCTTAGGCGTCAGAAAGAGGGCCGGGGAGCTGTTTTTT
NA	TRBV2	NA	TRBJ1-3	CASMKGQPFQDTIYF	TGTGCCAGCATGAAAGGACAGCCCTTTCAGGACACCATATATTTT
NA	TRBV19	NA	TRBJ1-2	CASSQAGRLNYGYTF	TGTGCCAGTAGTCAAGCAGGGCGCCTTAACTATGGCTACACCTTC
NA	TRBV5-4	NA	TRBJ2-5	CASSPFKGFGETQYF	TGTGCCAGCAGCCCGTTCAAGGGGTTTGGGGAGACCCAGTACTTC
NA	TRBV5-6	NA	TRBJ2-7	CASSSGPDYEQYF	TGTGCCAGCAGCAGCGGACCCGACTACGAGCAGTACTTC
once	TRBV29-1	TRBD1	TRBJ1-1	CSASQGGWTEAFF	TGCAGCGCCAGCCAGGGGGGTTGGACTGAAGCTTTCTTT
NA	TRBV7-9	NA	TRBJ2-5	CASSSGTPRGETQYF	TGTGCCAGCAGCTCCGGGACTCCCCGCGGAGAGACCCAGTACTTC
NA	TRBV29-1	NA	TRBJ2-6	CSVLLDWRFSGANVLTF	TGCAGCGTTTTGTTAGACTGGCGTTTCTCTGGGGCCAACGTCCTGACTTTC
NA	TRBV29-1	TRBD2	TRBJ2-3	CSVVAGGNTDTQYF	TGCAGCGTTGTGGCGGGAGGAAACACAGATACGCAGTATTTT
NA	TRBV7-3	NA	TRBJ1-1	CASSLSGNTEAFF	TGTGCCAGCAGCTTAAGTGGAAACACTGAAGCTTTCTTT
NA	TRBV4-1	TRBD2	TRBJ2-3	CASSQEGPSGLGFTDTQYF	TGCGCCAGCAGCCAAGAAGGACCCTCGGGACTAGGTTTCACAGATACGCAGTATTTT
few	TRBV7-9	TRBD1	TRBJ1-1	CASSLGQGSTEAFF	TGTGCCAGCAGCTTGGGACAGGGGAGCACTGAAGCTTTCTTT
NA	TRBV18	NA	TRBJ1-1	CASSRSSGNTEAFF	TGTGCCAGCTCACGATCTTCCGGGAACACTGAAGCTTTCTTT
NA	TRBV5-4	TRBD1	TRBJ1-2	CASSLGGGATF	TGTGCCAGCAGCTTGGGAGGGGGCGCTACCTTC
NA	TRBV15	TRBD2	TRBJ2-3	CATSRDPKTSSSTDTQYF	TGTGCCACCAGCAGAGATCCGAAGACTAGCTCTAGCACAGATACGCAGTATTTT
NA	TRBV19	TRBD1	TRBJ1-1	CASSNRGTEAFF	TGTGCCAGCTCGAACAGGGGCACTGAAGCTTTCTTT
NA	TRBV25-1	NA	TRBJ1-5	CASSGVGWQPQHF	TGTGCCAGCAGTGGGGTGGGGTGGCAGCCCCAGCATTTT
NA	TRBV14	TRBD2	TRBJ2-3	CASGTSGGLSTDTQYF	TGTGCCAGCGGGACTAGCGGGGGCCTATCCACAGATACGCAGTATTTT
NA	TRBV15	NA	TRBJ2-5	CATSGGRVGVETQYF	TGTGCCACCAGCGGGGGTAGGGTCGGGGTTGAGACCCAGTACTTC
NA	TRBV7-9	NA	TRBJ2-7	CASSLDGGILGQYF	TGTGCCAGCAGCTTAGATGGGGGCATCCTGGGGCAGTACTTC
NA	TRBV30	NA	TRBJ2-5	CAWSTGTIGTQYF	TGTGCCTGGAGTACCGGGACAATCGGGACCCAGTACTTC
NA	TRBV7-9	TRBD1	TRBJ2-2	CASSQGAQVAGELFF	TGTGCCAGCAGCCAGGGGGCACAGGTCGCCGGGGAGCTGTTTTTT
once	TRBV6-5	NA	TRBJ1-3	CASSYSVQIGNTIYF	TGTGCCAGCAGTTACTCGGTCCAGATCGGAAACACCATATATTTT
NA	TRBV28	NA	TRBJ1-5	CASSSPRGSNQPQHF	TGTGCCAGCAGTTCCCCAAGGGGCAGCAATCAGCCCCAGCATTTT
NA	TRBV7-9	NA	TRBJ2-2	CASSPSGAEKAGELFF	TGTGCCAGCAGCCCCAGTGGGGCGGAGAAAGCCGGGGAGCTGTTTTTT
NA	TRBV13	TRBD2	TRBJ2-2	CASFVQGRGGRVGELFF	TGTGCCAGCTTTGTACAGGGCCGGGGGGGCCGAGTCGGGGAGCTGTTTTTT
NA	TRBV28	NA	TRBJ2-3	CASSSPGGGTDTQYF	TGTGCCAGCAGTTCCCCTGGGGGAGGTACAGATACGCAGTATTTT
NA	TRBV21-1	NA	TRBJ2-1	CASSKGVSGGNNEQFF	TGTGCCAGCAGCAAAGGGGTATCCGGAGGAAACAATGAGCAGTTCTTC
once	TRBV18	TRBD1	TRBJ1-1	CASSGTGLNTEAFF	TGTGCCAGCTCTGGGACAGGGTTGAACACTGAAGCTTTCTTT
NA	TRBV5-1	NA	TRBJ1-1	CASSLVEMNTEAFF	TGCGCCAGCAGCTTGGTCGAGATGAACACTGAAGCTTTCTTT
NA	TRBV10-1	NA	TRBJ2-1	CASSRVWDEQFF	TGCGCCAGCAGTAGAGTTTGGGATGAGCAGTTCTTC
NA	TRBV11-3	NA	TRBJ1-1	CASSLDQPGEAFF	TGTGCCAGCAGCTTAGATCAGCCGGGGGAAGCTTTCTTT
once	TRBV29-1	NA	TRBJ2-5	CSAVPGGETRYF	TGCAGCGCCGTTCCCGGAGGGGAGACCCGGTACTTC
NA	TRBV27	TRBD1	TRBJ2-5	CATSSWTGGLQETQYF	TGTGCCACCTCAAGTTGGACAGGGGGGCTCCAAGAGACCCAGTACTTC
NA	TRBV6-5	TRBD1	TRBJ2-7	CASSQQGGEQYF	TGTGCCAGCAGCCAACAGGGGGGAGAGCAGTACTTC
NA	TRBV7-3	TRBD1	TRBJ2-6	CASSRTGTGVSGANVLTF	TGTGCCAGCAGCAGAACCGGGACAGGGGTCTCTGGGGCCAACGTCCTGACTTTC
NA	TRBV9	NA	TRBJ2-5	CASSVGQETQYF	TGTGCCAGCAGCGTAGGCCAAGAGACCCAGTACTTC
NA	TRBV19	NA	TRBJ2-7	CASSIRGWLSGVGWTPRDVYEQYF	TGTGCCAGTAGTATCAGGGGTTGGCTTTCGGGGGTGGGGTGGACCCCTAGGGATGTCTACGAGCAGTACTTC